The 13 T cell receptor beta chains listed next were all sequenced from one sample in a study of blood T cells in healthy people across ages. With a J-beta primer mix and a sample-barcoded 5' primer, a second PCR ran 7 to 11 cycles. A single record per CDR3 protein comes from TCRdb applying MiXCR to the 5' RACE reads. This repertoire shows about 750,000 distinct CDR3 sequences, 50% to 65% found once; its top ten account for about two fifths. The sample consisted of blood. The source of these receptors is an elderly man in good health.

This clonotype came up a few times. The gene calls are TRBV9 and TRBJ2-3; no clear D gene. CDR3 length: 15 residues. Germline CDR1 SGDLS, CDR2 YYNGEE. Trimming removed 0 bases from V and 5 bases from J, with 13 bases in between. The CDR3 nucleotides read TGTGCCAGCAGCGTAGGGACCCACTCGGGAGATACGCAGTATTTT. It is translated as CASSVGTHSGDTQYF.

CDR3 in amino acids: CASSLLQSSYEQYF. In nucleotides, the CDR3 is TGCGCCAGCAGTCTCCTCCAGAGCTCCTACGAGCAGTACTTC. The chain employs TRBV5-1 and TRBJ2-7; unclear D gene. CDR1 and CDR2 (germline): SGHRS, YFSETQ. CDR3 length: 14 residues. The germline V and J ends were trimmed by 5 bases and 0 bases, with 12 bases remaining between them.

There are a few counts of this clonotype. The chain employs TRBV9 and TRBJ2-3; D is unclear. The length of the CDR3 is 16 residues. CDR1 and CDR2 from the germline V gene are SGDLS and YYNGEE. The V and J ends lost 0 bases and 3 bases respectively, with 14 bases between them. CDR3 residues: CASSVVDAPSTDTQYF. In DNA form, the CDR3 reads TGTGCCAGCAGCGTAGTGGACGCGCCGTCGACAGATACGCAGTATTTT.

The chain's CDR3 is CASSRGTSGGGEQYF. CDR3 nucleotides: TGTGCCAGCAGCCGAGGGACTAGCGGGGGCGGGGAGCAGTACTTC. This chain uses TRBV6-5 with TRBJ2-7; 14 nucleotides line up with TRBD2. Germline lookup yields CDR1 MNHEY and CDR2 SVGAGI. CDR3 size: 15 residues. V was pared by 6 bases and J by 7 bases, with 8 bases of the junction left unmatched.

The chain recombines TRBV18 with TRBJ2-5; D might be TRBD1 (6 bases). The germline V gene has CDR1 KGHSH and CDR2 LQKENI. The CDR3 extends over 13 amino acids. Trimming removed 4 bases at V and 4 bases at J, with 10 bases between. The CDR3 sequence is CASSLLDRETQYF. The CDR3 DNA is TGTGCCAGCTCACTGTTGGACAGAGAGACCCAGTACTTC. Combining the CDR3 with reference TRBV18 and TRBJ2-5 gives the whole variable domain NAGVMQNPRHLVRRRGQEARLRCSPMKGHSHVYWYRQLPEEGLKFMVYLQKENIIDESGMPKERFSAEFPKEGPSILRIQQVVRGDSAAYFCASSLLDRETQYFGPGTRLLVL.

The chain has TRBV11-2 and TRBJ2-7, with 10 nucleotides matching TRBD1. The CDR3 is 16 residues long. Germline V gene data show CDR1 as SGHAT and CDR2 as FQNNGV. The ends lost 5 bases at V and 7 bases at J; junction bases unmatched: 14. The DNA of the CDR3 is TGTGCCAGCAGCACCGACAGGGGGCTTAGGTACAATGAGCAGTACTTC. Translation: CASSTDRGLRYNEQYF.

This clonotype was observed once. This rearrangement joins TRBV7-9 to TRBJ2-7, with D tentatively TRBD1 (6 bases). The germline V and J ends were trimmed by 5 bases and 0 bases, with 26 bases remaining between them. CDR1 is SEHNR and CDR2 is FQNEAQ in the germline V gene (reference sequence). The CDR3 has 19 amino acids. CDR3 region: CASSPIANRAPKSSYEQYF. In DNA, the CDR3 is TGTGCCAGCAGCCCGATAGCGAACAGGGCACCTAAGAGCTCCTACGAGCAGTACTTC.

This clonotype appeared a few times. V is TRBV24-1 and J is TRBJ2-3; TRBD1 might be the D (6 bases). This CDR3 has 15 residues. CDR1 is KGHDR and CDR2 is SFDVKD in the germline V gene. The V end was cut by 4 bases, the J end by 6 bases, with 16 bases between. CDR3 coding DNA: TGTGCCACCAGTGACCGCGGACAGACTCGGGATACGCAGTATTTT. Protein product: CATSDRGQTRDTQYF.

The rearrangement joins TRBV6-2 or TRBV6-3 to TRBJ2-7, with D unclear. With 2 bases removed from V and 7 bases from J, the gap between germline ends came to 18 bases. There are 15 residues in the CDR3. The germline gives CDR1 MNHEY, CDR2 SVGEGT. The CDR3 spells CASSYEARLAHEQYF. The CDR3 region has the DNA TGTGCCAGCAGTTACGAAGCGCGATTGGCACATGAGCAGTACTTC.

This clonotype occurred once. The J gene is TRBJ2-1, the V gene TRBV7-2; TRBD2 is a possible D gene (7 bases). CDR1 is SGHTA and CDR2 is FQGNSA in the germline V gene. This CDR3 comprises 14 residues. Trimming left V 3 bases short and J 11 bases short, with 17 bases between. DNA for the CDR3: TGTGCCAGCAGCTTCCGGACCGAGGGGGGGAAGCAGTTCTTC. This translates into CASSFRTEGGKQFF.

The V gene is TRBV25-1, the J gene TRBJ2-7; D might be TRBD2 (5 bases). Trimming took 1 base from V and 0 from J, leaving 13 bases between them. This CDR3 comprises 16 residues. CDR1 is MGHDK and CDR2 is SYGVNS in the germline V gene. The DNA for the CDR3 is TGTGCCAGCAGTGAATCGGTGGGCCGGGGCTCCTACGAGCAGTACTTC. Translated, it gives CASSESVGRGSYEQYF.

This clonotype showed up many times. In nucleotides, the CDR3 is TGCAGTGCTAGAGTCCGGGGAAGCAATCAGCCCCAGCATTTT. Its translation is CSARVRGSNQPQHF. The genes are TRBV20-1 and TRBJ1-5; D not resolved. CDR3 length: 14 residues. The V and J ends lost 1 base and 1 base respectively, with 8 bases between them. Germline lookup yields CDR1 DFQATT and CDR2 SNEGSKA (reference sequence).

About this clonotype: One end of the junction varies from germline; a read error may be responsible. The rearrangement uses TRBV7-9 and TRBJ1-1; possible D gene TRBD1, 6 bases. This CDR3 has 14 residues. Germline lookup yields CDR1 SEHNR and CDR2 FQNEAQ (reference sequence). CDR3: CASSHRRDNTEAFF. The CDR3, as DNA: TGTGCCAGCAGCCATCGCCGGGACAACACTGAGGCTTTCTTT.